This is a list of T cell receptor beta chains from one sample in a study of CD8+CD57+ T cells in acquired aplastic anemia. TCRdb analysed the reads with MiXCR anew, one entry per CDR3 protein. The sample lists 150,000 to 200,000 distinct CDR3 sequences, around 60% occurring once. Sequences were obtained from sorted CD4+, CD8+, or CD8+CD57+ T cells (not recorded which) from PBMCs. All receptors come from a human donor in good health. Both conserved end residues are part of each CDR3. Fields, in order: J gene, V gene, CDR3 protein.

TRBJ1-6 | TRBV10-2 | CASSESSRVVNSPLHF
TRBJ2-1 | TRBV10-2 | CASSDRGAGEQFF
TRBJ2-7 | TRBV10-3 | CAIKKRTGDTGEQYF
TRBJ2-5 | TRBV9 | CASRGTGQETQYF
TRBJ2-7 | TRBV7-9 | CASSPAGRMYEQYF
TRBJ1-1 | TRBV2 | CASSEVQPVGAFF
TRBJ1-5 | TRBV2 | CASRLDRNNQPQHF
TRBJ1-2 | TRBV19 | CASSLRTDGYGYTF
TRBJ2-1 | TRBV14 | CASSQDGLGAYNEQFF
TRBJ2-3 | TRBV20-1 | CSARGDVVVGGSTDTQYF
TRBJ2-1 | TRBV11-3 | CASSIRRGGLYNEQFF
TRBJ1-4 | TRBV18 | CASSPQREELFF
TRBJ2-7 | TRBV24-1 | CATSGGKGSSYEQYF